This entry features one TCR beta chain sequence. The antigen remains undetermined. Libraries were prepared by immunoSEQ multiplex PCR; TCRdb keeps only in-frame clonotypes and omits some of them. The repertoire holds about 10,000 clones, around 88% seen once, with under 3% in the top ten. The sample originates from a study of chemoradiotherapy in HPV16-positive cancers. Overall study results and limits: Candidate HPV-specific clones and E7-related TCR motifs grew in tumor during treatment. HPV-specific T cells were functionally defined from only a couple of HPV16-positive patients.

Over chemoradiotherapy, repertoires were sampled more than once. Trimming pared 6 bases from V and 6 bases from J, leaving 9 bases between. Germline V gene lookup returns CDR1 LNHDA and CDR2 SQIVND (reference sequence). The CDR3 runs 12 residues. Sequenced here: blood, sampled from a patient who underwent chemoradiotherapy. The TCR sequence derives from a human donor with HPV-associated anogenital cancer. The chain employs TRBV19 and TRBJ1-5; D is undetermined. In DNA form, the CDR3 reads TGTGCCAGTAGCCTCCTACGTCAGCCCCAGCATTTT. Encoded protein: CASSLLRQPQHF.